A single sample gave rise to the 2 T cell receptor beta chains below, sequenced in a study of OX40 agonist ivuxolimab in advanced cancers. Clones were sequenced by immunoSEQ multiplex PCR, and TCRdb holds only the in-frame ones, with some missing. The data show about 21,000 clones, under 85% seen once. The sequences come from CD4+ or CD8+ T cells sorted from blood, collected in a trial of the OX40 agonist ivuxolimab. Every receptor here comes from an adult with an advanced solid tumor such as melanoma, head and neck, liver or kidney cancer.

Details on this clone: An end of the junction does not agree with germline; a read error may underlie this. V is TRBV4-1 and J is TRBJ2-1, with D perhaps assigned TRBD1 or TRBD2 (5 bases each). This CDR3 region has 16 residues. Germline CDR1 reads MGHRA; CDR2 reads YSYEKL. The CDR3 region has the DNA TGCGCCAGCAGCGAAGATCCGGGGCCTTCGTACAATGAGCAGTTCTTC. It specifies CASSEDPGPSYNEQFF.

CDR3 sequence reads: CASTENYEQYF. Written as DNA, the CDR3 is TGTGCCAGCACCGAAAACTACGAGCAGTACTTC. The chain is built from TRBV25-1 and TRBJ2-7; D is undetermined. The germline V gene has CDR1 MGHDK and CDR2 SYGVNS. V shed 7 bases and J shed 3 bases, with 7 bases lying between them. CDR3 length: 11 amino acids.